Shown below are 10 T cell receptor beta chains from a single sample sequenced in a study of radiotherapy plus CTLA-4 blockade in lung cancer. Produced via immunoSEQ multiplex PCR; TCRdb's table is partial and in-frame only. The sample shows about 76,000 clones, more than 60% of them seen only once. Sequenced material: peripheral blood, taken from a patient treated with radiotherapy plus ipilimumab. All receptors derive from a human donor with non-small cell lung cancer whose response to radiotherapy plus ipilimumab could not be evaluated. Some clones in this sample may be carry-over from other donors' samples.

In its sample, this clone was seen a few times. The chain is built from TRBV5-8 and TRBJ2-7, with TRBD1 matching over 7 bases. V trimming: 2 bases; J trimming: 1 base; junction bases outside the gene matches: 6. Per the germline V gene, CDR1 is SGHTS and CDR2 is YDEGEE. CDR3 length: 15 amino acids. The CDR3 coding sequence is TGTGCCAGCAGCTTCCTCCAGGGGGATTCCTACGAGCAGTACTTC. Translating it yields CASSFLQGDSYEQYF. The variable domain in full, with the rest retrieved from reference TRBV5-8 and TRBJ2-7, is EAGVTQSPTHLIKTRGQQATLRCSPISGHTSVYWYQQALGLGLQFLLWYDEGEERNRGNFPPRFSGRQFPNYSSELNVNALELEDSALYLCASSFLQGDSYEQYFGPGTRLTVT.

The chain couples TRBV5-6 to TRBJ1-5; TRBD1 might be the D (6 bases). The germline V and J ends were trimmed by 3 bases and 7 bases, with 17 bases remaining between them. CDR3 length: 15 residues. CDR1 is SGHDT, CDR2 YYEEEE, per germline. As DNA, the CDR3 is TGTGCCAGCAGCTACTTTAACAGGGTTAACCAGCCCCAGCATTTT. It codes for CASSYFNRVNQPQHF.

J is TRBJ1-5 and V is TRBV9; 11 positions match TRBD1. The CDR3 contains 15 residues. V lost 3 bases, J lost 7 bases, and 6 bases stayed unmatched. The V gene's germline CDR1 is SGDLS and CDR2 YYNGEE. This CDR3 reads CASSAGQGAWQPQHF. In nucleotides, the CDR3 is TGTGCCAGCAGCGCAGGACAGGGGGCTTGGCAGCCCCAGCATTTT.

The genes are TRBV6-1 and TRBJ1-2, with TRBD1 matching 9 bases. Germline V lookup: CDR1 MNHNS, CDR2 SASEGT. The CDR3 consists of 14 residues. The V segment lost 8 bases and the J segment 8 bases; nucleotides outside the gene matches: 12. DNA for the CDR3: TGTGCCAGCGAGAGGGGGGACAGGGCGGGAGGCTACACCTTC. Its translation: CASERGDRAGGYTF.

The rearrangement joins TRBV7-9 to TRBJ2-2; possible D gene TRBD1, 6 bases. CDR1 SEHNR and CDR2 FQNEAQ come from the germline V gene (reference sequence). The CDR3 extends over 15 amino acids. Trimming stripped 1 base from V and 4 bases from J, with 10 bases between. CDR3 DNA sequence: TGTGCCAGCAGCTTAGTCGGACAGCCCACCGGGGAGCTGTTTTTT. Translating it yields CASSLVGQPTGELFF. The variable domain in full, completed from reference TRBV7-9 and TRBJ2-2, reads DTGVSQNPRHKITKRGQNVTFRCDPISEHNRLYWYRQTLGQGPEFLTYFQNEAQLEKSRLLSDRFSAERPKGSFSTLEIQRTEQGDSAMYLCASSLVGQPTGELFFGEGSRLTVL.

The chain couples TRBV5-6 to TRBJ1-1; TRBD1 matches 7 bases. V shed 4 bases and J 12 bases; nucleotides not matched to a gene: 9. CDR3 length: 12 amino acids. Germline V gene lookup returns CDR1 SGHDT and CDR2 YYEEEE. The CDR3 DNA follows: TGTGCCAGCAGCCCAACCGGGACAGAGACTTTCTTT. It codes for CASSPTGTETFF.

The chain has TRBV5-4 and TRBJ2-3; tentatively, D is TRBD1 (6 bases). The length of the CDR3 is 17 residues. V was shortened by 5 bases and J by 2 bases, with 21 bases between the two germline ends. CDR1 and CDR2 from the germline V gene are SGHNT and YYREEE (reference sequence). The CDR3 sequence: CASRPQGLRALTDTQYF. The DNA of the CDR3 is TGTGCCAGCAGACCTCAGGGGCTCCGGGCCCTCACAGATACGCAGTATTTT.

The chain has TRBV11-2 and TRBJ2-5, with 8 bases matching TRBD2. Unmatched junction bases numbered 5, after V lost 1 base and J lost 4 bases. The CDR3 has 15 amino acids. CDR1 SGHAT and CDR2 FQNNGV come from the germline V gene. The CDR3, as DNA: TGTGCCAGCAGCTTAGGGGTGACTAGCGCAGAGACCCAGTACTTC. It translates to CASSLGVTSAETQYF.

This clone was seen more than once but under ten times. The chain recombines TRBV7-2 with TRBJ1-3; weak D call: TRBD1 (5 bases). CDR3 size: 16 residues. CDR1 and CDR2 (germline): SGHTA, FQGNSA. The V end lost 0 bases, the J end lost 1 base, and 10 bases lay between the germline ends. The CDR3 bases are TGTGCCAGCAGCTTAGCTTCGACAGTATCTGGAAACACCATATATTTT. Encoded protein: CASSLASTVSGNTIYF.

As for this clone: At one end, the junction sequence differs from germline, possibly due to a read error. The V gene is TRBV20-1, the J gene TRBJ1-2, with D perhaps matching TRBD1 (5 bases). There are 11 residues in the CDR3. From germline, CDR1 is DFQATT and CDR2 SNEGSKA (reference sequence). The CDR3 sequence is CNAWTPRSYTF. CDR3 nucleotide sequence: TGCAATGCTTGGACACCTAGGAGCTACACCTTC.